Each of the 5 T cell receptor beta chains below was sequenced from the same sample in a study of tumor-infiltrating lymphocytes in primary liver carcinoma. From around 500 ng of total RNA, TCR beta-specific cDNA was reverse-transcribed using a constant-region primer. Modified slightly, ARM-PCR produced TCR beta libraries over three nested multiplex PCR rounds. TRBV1-TRBV30 forward and Cbeta reverse primers drove the first two approximately 11-cycle rounds. TCRdb re-called the multiplex PCR reads through MiXCR, storing one row per CDR3 protein. The sample records about 200,000 distinct CDR3 sequences, less than 65% being singletons. The blood RNA (from unsorted whole blood) was obtained, and germline DNA was also extracted. Specimen: peripheral blood. Source of these receptors: a woman aged 60-75 years with primary liver carcinoma and hepatitis B virus infection.

This clonotype was counted ten times or more. The chain's CDR3 is CAISASDTQYF. In DNA form, the CDR3 reads TGTGCCATCAGTGCATCAGATACGCAGTATTTT. This chain uses TRBV10-3 with TRBJ2-3; D remains ambiguous. The CDR3 contains 11 residues. Per the germline V gene, CDR1 is ENHRY and CDR2 is SYGVKD. Trimming removed 4 bases from V and 4 bases from J, with 3 bases in between.

Details on this clonotype: This may stem from a read error, because a much larger clone lies one nucleotide away. The V and J genes are TRBV7-8 and TRBJ2-1, with D tentatively TRBD1 or TRBD2 (5 bases each). This CDR3 contains 14 residues. The germline V gene has CDR1 SGHVS and CDR2 FQNEAQ. The V end was cut by 4 bases, the J end by 8 bases, with 15 bases between. CDR3 DNA sequence: TGTGCCAGCAGCTACCGCCGGGGCGCGGATGAGCAGTTCTTC. This sequence encodes CASSYRRGADEQFF.

The V and J genes are TRBV11-3 and TRBJ1-3; D ambiguous. The CDR3 length is 14 residues. The V gene's germline CDR1 is SGHNT and CDR2 YENEEA. Deletions cut 5 bases from V and 2 bases from J, with 10 bases between. Here the CDR3 reads CASSDLRAGNTIYF. The CDR3, as DNA: TGTGCCAGCAGCGACCTGAGGGCTGGAAACACCATATATTTT.

This clonotype was counted only a few times. This chain links TRBV12-3 or TRBV12-4 with TRBJ2-6, with 9 bases identical to TRBD1. V lost 7 bases to trimming and J lost 3 bases; unmatched junction nucleotides: 4. This CDR3 has 15 residues. The DNA of the CDR3 is TGTGCCAGCACCTGGACAGGGGTTGGGGCCAACGTCCTGACTTTC. This translates into CASTWTGVGANVLTF.

Note on this clonotype: The junction shows a germline mismatch at one end, possibly a read error. The CDR3 coding sequence is TGTGGCAGCAGCTTGGGTTGGCACCTGCTGGGCGATGAGCAGTTCTTC. Its translation: CGSSLGWHLLGDEQFF. This sequence joins TRBV11-2 and TRBJ2-1; D is unresolved. The V gene's germline CDR1 is SGHAT and CDR2 FQNNGV. The CDR3 covers 16 residues.